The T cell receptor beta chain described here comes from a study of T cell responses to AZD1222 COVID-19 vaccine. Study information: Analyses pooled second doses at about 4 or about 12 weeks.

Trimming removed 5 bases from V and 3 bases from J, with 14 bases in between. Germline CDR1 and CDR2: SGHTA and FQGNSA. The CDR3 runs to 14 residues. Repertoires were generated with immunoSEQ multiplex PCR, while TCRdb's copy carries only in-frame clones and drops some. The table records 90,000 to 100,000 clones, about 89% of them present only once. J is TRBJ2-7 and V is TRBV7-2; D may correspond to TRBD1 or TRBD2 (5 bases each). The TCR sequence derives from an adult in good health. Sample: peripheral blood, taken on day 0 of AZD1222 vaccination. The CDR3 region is CASSPGTLGYEQYF. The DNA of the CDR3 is TGTGCCAGCAGCCCCGGGACCCTTGGCTACGAGCAGTACTTC.